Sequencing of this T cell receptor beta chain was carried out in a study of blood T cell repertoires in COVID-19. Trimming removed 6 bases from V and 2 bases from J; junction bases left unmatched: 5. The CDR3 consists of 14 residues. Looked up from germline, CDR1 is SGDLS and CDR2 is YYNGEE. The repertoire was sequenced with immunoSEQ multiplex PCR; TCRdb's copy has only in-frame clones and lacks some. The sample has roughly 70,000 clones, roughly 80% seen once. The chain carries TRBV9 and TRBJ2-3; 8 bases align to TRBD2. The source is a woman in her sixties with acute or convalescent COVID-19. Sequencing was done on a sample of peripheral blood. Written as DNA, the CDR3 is TGTGCCAGCACCCTCGGGGGGGTCACAGATACGCAGTATTTT. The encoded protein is CASTLGGVTDTQYF.